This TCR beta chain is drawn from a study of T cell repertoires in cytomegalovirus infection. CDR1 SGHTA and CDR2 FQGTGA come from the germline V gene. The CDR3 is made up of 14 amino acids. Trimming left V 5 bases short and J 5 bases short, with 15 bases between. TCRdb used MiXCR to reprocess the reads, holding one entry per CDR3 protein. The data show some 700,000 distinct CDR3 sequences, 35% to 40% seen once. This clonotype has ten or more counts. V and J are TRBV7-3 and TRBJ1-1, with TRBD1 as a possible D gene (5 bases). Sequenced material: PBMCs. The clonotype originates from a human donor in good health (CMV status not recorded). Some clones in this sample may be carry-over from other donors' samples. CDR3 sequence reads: CASSPQPRGTEAFF. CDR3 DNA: TGTGCCAGCAGCCCGCAACCTCGGGGGACTGAAGCTTTCTTT.